This TCR beta chain came from a study of blood T cell repertoires in COVID-19. In the source study's methods: Amplification of reference gene primers provided the estimated nucleated cell counts. Here immunoSEQ multiplex PCR was the method, and the copy in TCRdb shows in-frame clones only, minus some. Clone size and the V and J calls come from that table; the DNA yielded D and trimming. The profile shows roughly 150,000 clones, roughly 80% of them singletons. The CDR3 runs to 17 residues. V lost 2 bases to trimming and J lost 7 bases, with 25 bases between them. CDR1 and CDR2 from the germline V gene are SGHDT and YYEEEE.

This TCR came from a man aged 60 to 69 with acute or convalescent COVID-19. The specimen sequenced was peripheral blood. The chain uses TRBV5-6 and TRBJ2-7; maybe TRBD2 (6 bases). The DNA of the CDR3 is TGTGCCAGCAGCTTTTTTTTCGGGAGCGCTCCGGCTGGAGAGCAGTACTTC. Protein product: CASSFFFGSAPAGEQYF.